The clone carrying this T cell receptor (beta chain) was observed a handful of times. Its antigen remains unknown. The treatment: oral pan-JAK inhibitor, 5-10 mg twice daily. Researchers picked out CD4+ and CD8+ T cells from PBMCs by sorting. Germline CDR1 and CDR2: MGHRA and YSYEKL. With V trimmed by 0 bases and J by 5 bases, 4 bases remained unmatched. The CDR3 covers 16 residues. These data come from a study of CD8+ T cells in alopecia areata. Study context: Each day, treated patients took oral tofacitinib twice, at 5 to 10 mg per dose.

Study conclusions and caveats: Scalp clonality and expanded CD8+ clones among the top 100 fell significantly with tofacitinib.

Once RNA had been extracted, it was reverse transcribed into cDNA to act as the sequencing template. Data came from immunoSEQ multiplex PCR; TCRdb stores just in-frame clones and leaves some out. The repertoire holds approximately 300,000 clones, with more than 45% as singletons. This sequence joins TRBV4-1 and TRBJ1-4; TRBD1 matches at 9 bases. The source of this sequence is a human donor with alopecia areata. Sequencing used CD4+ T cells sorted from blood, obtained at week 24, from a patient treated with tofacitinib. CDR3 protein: CASSQDLGQGNEKLFF. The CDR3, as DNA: TGCGCCAGCAGCCAAGATTTGGGACAGGGAAATGAAAAACTGTTTTTT.